The following is a T cell receptor (beta chain) sequence with its context. As processed by the authors: The assay estimated nucleated cells by amplifying reference gene primers. Sequencing was performed with immunoSEQ multiplex PCR; in TCRdb, only in-frame clones are kept and a portion is missing. Clonal size and the V and J genes are those of that table, whereas D and trimming came from the DNA. The repertoire includes some 96,000 clones, roughly 90% of them detected once, and over 1.5% sits in the top ten. This sample was included in a study of blood T cell repertoires in COVID-19. Whole-study context: Whether acute or convalescent, the COVID-19 samples came from the United States, Italy and Spain.

The CDR3 has 14 amino acids. Trimming took off 2 bases at V and 0 bases at J, with 8 bases between the two ends. Germline-derived CDR1 and CDR2 are SGHRS and YFSETQ. This TCR came from an elderly man with acute or convalescent COVID-19. The V call is TRBV5-1, the J call TRBJ1-1; no reliable D call. The sample comprised peripheral blood. For the CDR3, the DNA is TGCGCCAGCAGCTTAGGAGGATTGAACACTGAAGCTTTCTTT. Protein product: CASSLGGLNTEAFF.